This T cell receptor (beta chain) was identified in a study of blood T cell repertoires in COVID-19. About the research overall: Acute and convalescent COVID-19 samples came from the United States, Italy and Spain.

The CDR3 runs 14 residues. The germline gives CDR1 MNHNS, CDR2 SASEGT. Trimming shortened V by 2 bases and J by 11 bases, and 13 bases separated the two germline ends. Some clones are missing from TCRdb's copy, which holds only in-frame ones; the method was immunoSEQ multiplex PCR. Among over 250,000 clones listed, about 89% were seen once. This clone was observed a few times. What the recovered Cohort 3 donors had was two negative PCRs, clearance, or symptom resolution. The rearrangement uses TRBV6-1 and TRBJ1-6, with D unclear. Material: PBMCs or T cells enriched from blood (not recorded which). The source is a woman younger than 45 who had recovered from COVID-19. The CDR3 DNA sequence: TGTGCCAGCAGTGAACAGTGGAGAGCGGCACCCCTCCACTTT. Encoded protein: CASSEQWRAAPLHF.